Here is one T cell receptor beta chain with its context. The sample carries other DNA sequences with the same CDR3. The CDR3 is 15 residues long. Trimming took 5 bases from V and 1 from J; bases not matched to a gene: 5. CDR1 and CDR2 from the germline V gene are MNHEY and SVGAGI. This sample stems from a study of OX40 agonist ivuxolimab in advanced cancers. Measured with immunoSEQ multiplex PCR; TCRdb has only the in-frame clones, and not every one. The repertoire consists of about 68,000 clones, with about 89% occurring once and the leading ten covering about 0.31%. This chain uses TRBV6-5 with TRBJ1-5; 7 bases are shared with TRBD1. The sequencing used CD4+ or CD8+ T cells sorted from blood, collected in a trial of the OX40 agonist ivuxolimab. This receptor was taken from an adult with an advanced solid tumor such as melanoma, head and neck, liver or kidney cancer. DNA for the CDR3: TGTGCCAGCAGTAAAGACAGGGCCAGCAATCAGCCCCAGCATTTT. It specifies CASSKDRASNQPQHF.